These T cell receptor beta chains were read from a single sample in a study of regulatory T cells in long-lasting Graves disease. TCRdb re-analysed the multiplex PCR reads in MiXCR, keeping a single row per CDR3 protein. The table lists hundreds of thousands of distinct CDR3 sequences, 16% of them singletons. This sample was also put to use in a study of T cells in Graves' hyperthyroidism and ophthalmopathy.

This specimen was peripheral blood mononuclear cells (PBMCs), taken at new diagnosis, from a patient treated with antithyroid drugs. Receptors originate from a man in his forties with Graves disease. Each CDR3 is given with its conserved first and last residue. The D gene is left open where the match is weak. For some rows the clone size is stated as once, few or many, or as a class when expanded; others skip it.

TRBV19	NA	TRBJ1-5	NA	TGTGCCAGTAGAACAGGCTACGGCAATCAGCCCCAGCATTTT	CASRTGYGNQPQHF
TRBV7-2	many	TRBJ1-5	NA	TGTGCCAGCAGCTTAGGACAGGCGGAAAATCAGCCCCAGCATTTT	CASSLGQAENQPQHF
TRBV20-1	many	TRBJ2-5	TRBD2	TGCAGTGCTATAAAGCTTGCTAGCGGGGGGGACCAAGAGACCCAGTACTTC	CSAIKLASGGDQETQYF
TRBV6-1	many	TRBJ1-1	NA	TGTGCCAGCAGTCAGGGGATTGGCATGAACACTGAAGCTTTCTTT	CASSQGIGMNTEAFF
TRBV29-1	NA	TRBJ2-3	TRBD2	TGCAGCGTCCGCGGGACTAGCGAGGGGTCCACAGATACGCAGTATTTT	CSVRGTSEGSTDTQYF
TRBV5-1	many	TRBJ2-7	NA	TGCGCCAGCAGCTTGGAGGGACACCTCTACGAGCAGTACTTC	CASSLEGHLYEQYF
TRBV5-1	few	TRBJ2-1	TRBD2	TGCGCCAGCAGCTCCGGGACTAGCGATTTCTACAATGAGCAGTTCTTC	CASSSGTSDFYNEQFF
TRBV4-2	few	TRBJ2-3	TRBD1	TGTGCCAGCAGCCAACGACAGGGGACAGATACGCAGTATTTT	CASSQRQGTDTQYF
TRBV24-1	many	TRBJ1-1	NA	TGTGCCACCAAGGGGATGGGCACTGAAGCTTTCTTT	CATKGMGTEAFF
TRBV27	many	TRBJ1-6	NA	TGTGCCAGCAGTTTGACTGGACGGGGGATTTCACCCCTCCACTTT	CASSLTGRGISPLHF
TRBV19	many	TRBJ1-6	TRBD1	TGTGCCAGTAGTATTAACAGGGGAAATTCACCCCTCCACTTT	CASSINRGNSPLHF
TRBV6-2/TRBV6-3	NA	TRBJ2-5	TRBD2	TGTGCCAGCAGTGAATGGGAGGGAGAGACCCAGTACTTC	CASSEWEGETQYF
TRBV10-2	many	TRBJ2-7	NA	TGCGCCAGCAGTGTGGCACCGAGCTCCTACGAGCAGTACTTC	CASSVAPSSYEQYF
TRBV20-1	few	TRBJ1-2	NA	TGCAGTGCTAGAGTGGAGAACTATGGCTACACCTTC	CSARVENYGYTF
TRBV30	many	TRBJ2-5	TRBD2	TGTGCCTGGAGTGTACGCCTAGCGGGAGGGATTGTAGAGACCCAGTACTTC	CAWSVRLAGGIVETQYF
TRBV28	many	TRBJ1-1	TRBD1	TGTGCCAGCAGCCCGAGGACAGGGGGCGCCTGGAACACTGAAGCTTTCTTT	CASSPRTGGAWNTEAFF
TRBV2	many	TRBJ2-1	NA	TGTGCCAGCACCATGGGGGAGCGGCAGTCCTTC	CASTMGERQSF
TRBV20-1	few	TRBJ1-4	TRBD1	TGCAGTGCTGGTCCATCAGGGGGGGGGAGGAAACTGTTTTTT	CSAGPSGGGRKLFF
TRBV6-2/TRBV6-3	NA	TRBJ1-6	NA	TGTGCCAGCAGTCCGGACGGGTATTCTTCACCCCTCCACTTT	CASSPDGYSSPLHF
TRBV6-1	many	TRBJ1-1	NA	TGTGCCAGCAGTGCCGAGAGGAACACTGAAGCTTTCTTT	CASSAERNTEAFF
TRBV19	few	TRBJ2-6	NA	TGTGCCAGTAGTATTGGCGCCTCGAGCTCTGGGGCCAACGTCCTGACTTTC	CASSIGASSSGANVLTF
TRBV28	many	TRBJ2-7	NA	TGTGCCAGCAGTATAAACTACGAGCAGTACTTC	CASSINYEQYF
TRBV9	many	TRBJ2-1	TRBD2	TGTGCCAGCAGCGTAGAGGCGGGGGGCCAGCCGGAGCAGTTCTTC	CASSVEAGGQPEQFF
TRBV6-1	many	TRBJ2-7	NA	TGTGCCAGCAGGATGGCGGCAGGGGTGTCCTACGAGCAGTACTTC	CASRMAAGVSYEQYF
TRBV5-1	NA	TRBJ1-3	NA	TGCGCCAGCAGCCTACAAACCGGAAACACCATATATTTT	CASSLQTGNTIYF
TRBV7-6	many	TRBJ2-3	TRBD1	TGTGCCAGCAGCATAAGGACAGGGGGCTTCACAGATACGCAGTATTTT	CASSIRTGGFTDTQYF
TRBV7-8	many	TRBJ1-1	NA	TGTGCCAGCAGCTTTGACAGGAGAACTGAAGCTTTCTTT	CASSFDRRTEAFF
TRBV20-1	many	TRBJ2-3	NA	TGCAGTGCGCAAGATCCACGGGGGTCACGCACAGATACGCAGTATTTT	CSAQDPRGSRTDTQYF
TRBV3-1	many	TRBJ2-5	NA	TGTGCCAGCAGCCAAAGGGGGGGCGAGACCCAGTACTTC	CASSQRGGETQYF
TRBV30	many	TRBJ1-6	NA	TGTGCCTGGAGTTCGGGGGCTACCCTCCACTTT	CAWSSGATLHF
TRBV19	many	TRBJ2-5	NA	TGTGCCAGTAGTACGGCAGGCCATCTAAAGACCCAGTACTTC	CASSTAGHLKTQYF
TRBV2	many	TRBJ2-2	NA	TGTGCCAGCAAGACAGCGTACACCGGGGAGCTGTTTTTT	CASKTAYTGELFF
TRBV30	many	TRBJ2-7	NA	TGTGCCTGGAAACTACGTCAGGGGCACTCCTACGAGCAGTACTTC	CAWKLRQGHSYEQYF
TRBV6-2/TRBV6-3	once	TRBJ2-3	NA	TGTGCCAGCAGTTACTCGAGTGCAGGGGGCACAGATACGCAGTATTTT	CASSYSSAGGTDTQYF
TRBV28	medium-sized	TRBJ1-5	NA	TGTGCCAGCAGGGTCAGGTATCAGCCCCAGCATTTT	CASRVRYQPQHF
TRBV18	NA	TRBJ2-5	TRBD2	TGTGCCAGCTCACAACTGAGCGGGGGGGCCGGAGAGACCCAGTACTTC	CASSQLSGGAGETQYF